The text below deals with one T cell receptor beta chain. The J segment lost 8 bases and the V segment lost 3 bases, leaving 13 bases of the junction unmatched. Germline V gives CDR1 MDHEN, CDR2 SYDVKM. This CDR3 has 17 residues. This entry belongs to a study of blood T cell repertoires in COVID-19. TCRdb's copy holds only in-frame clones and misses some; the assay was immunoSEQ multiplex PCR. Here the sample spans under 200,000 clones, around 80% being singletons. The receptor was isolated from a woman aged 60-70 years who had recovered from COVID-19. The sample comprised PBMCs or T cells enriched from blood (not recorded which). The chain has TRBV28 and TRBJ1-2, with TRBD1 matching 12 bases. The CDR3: CASSLIGTGGGTRGYTF. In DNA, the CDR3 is TGTGCCAGCAGTTTGATCGGGACAGGGGGCGGTACGAGGGGCTACACCTTC.